These T cell receptor beta chains were read from a single sample in a study of siplizumab effects on memory and regulatory T cells. Sequencing was performed with immunoSEQ multiplex PCR; in TCRdb, only in-frame clones are kept and a portion is missing. The sample carries 57,000 or so clones, over 90% recorded once. The sample comprised CD8+ T cells sorted from blood. These receptor sequences come from a human donor in good health. CDR3s include the opening cysteine and the closing phenylalanine or tryptophan. The order of the fields is J gene, V gene, CDR3 protein.

TRBJ1-5	TRBV4-1	CASSQESGFQPQHF
TRBJ2-1	TRBV5-6	CASSLSVRGGEQFF
TRBJ1-4	TRBV27	CASSLSAGGGLEKLFF
TRBJ2-3	TRBV9	CASSSGVAIPTDTQYF
TRBJ2-3	TRBV6-1	CASSERAGTADTQYF
TRBJ2-5	TRBV30	CAWISSAGPYQETQYF
TRBJ2-7	TRBV19	CASSHKWTGSYEQYF
TRBJ2-1	TRBV10-1	CASSESRTPTSVNEQFF
TRBJ2-3	TRBV5-1	CASSLAGGLAGGTDTQYF
TRBJ2-3	TRBV19	CASSIKRDTDTQYF
TRBJ2-1	TRBV7-9	CASSRPGLASFNEQFF
TRBJ2-7	TRBV27	CASSTLAGGSSYEQYF
TRBJ1-1	TRBV27	CASSLSLPPNTEAFF
TRBJ1-2	TRBV4-1	CASSEGQGTMARTF
TRBJ2-1	TRBV4-1	CASSQVGKSSYNEQFF
TRBJ2-1	TRBV6-4	CASSDSVARNYNEQFF
TRBJ1-4	TRBV28	CASRRTGGYSNEKLFF
TRBJ2-1	TRBV9	CASSREKGEQFF
TRBJ2-1	TRBV6-5	CASSYGTDAYNEQFF
TRBJ2-1	TRBV7-9	CASSTGWEREQFF
TRBJ1-2	TRBV27	CASSPFLRGALVGYTF
TRBJ2-7	TRBV7-2	CASSFLGQAYEQYF
TRBJ1-6	TRBV6-1	CASSEEEGDNSPLHF
TRBJ2-5	TRBV7-9	CASSFGQGAEETQYF
TRBJ2-5	TRBV28	CASSPRYREETQYF
TRBJ2-5	TRBV7-9	CASSLDLAAGASGTQYF
TRBJ2-7	TRBV27	CASVQTGTGVPYEQYF
TRBJ2-1	TRBV7-7	CASSPELSSYNEQFF
TRBJ2-3	TRBV11-3	CASSLEVGSGRVDTQYF
TRBJ2-7	TRBV5-5	CASSFQETYEQYF
TRBJ2-2	TRBV15	CATGGTGELFF
TRBJ2-1	TRBV13	CASSLSGRTHNEQFF
TRBJ1-1	TRBV27	CASSLDPWGGDTEAFF
TRBJ2-1	TRBV7-6	CASSLSGTSPGEQFF
TRBJ2-3	TRBV19	CASSTYLGTGGLTDTQYF
TRBJ2-1	TRBV27	CASSWGAYNEQFF
TRBJ2-3	TRBV2	CASSEGTQGHTDTQYF
TRBJ2-7	TRBV27	CASSGETSPWEQYF
TRBJ1-4	TRBV2	CASTRGAGELFF
TRBJ2-7	TRBV19	CASSIAGDYEQYF
TRBJ2-3	TRBV27	CASSPLAAISTDTQYF
TRBJ2-7	TRBV29-1	CSVDLAGSEQYF
TRBJ2-3	TRBV19	CASSFGLHTDTQYF
TRBJ2-1	TRBV4-1	CASSQVSASSYNEQFF
TRBJ1-5	TRBV5-6	CASSSGTGNQPQHF
TRBJ1-1	TRBV27	CASSLWAGENTEAFF
TRBJ2-1	TRBV7-9	CASTFWVGTGHYNEQFF
TRBJ1-1	TRBV9	CASSVEKGEAFF
TRBJ1-1	TRBV5-4	CASSHGGTEAFF
TRBJ2-1	TRBV30	CAWSAIWDFNEQFF
TRBJ1-5	TRBV30	CAWSVGGIRGNQPQHF
TRBJ2-7	TRBV4-3	CASSQDGTGYEQYF
TRBJ2-7	TRBV27	CASSSYVATYEQYF
TRBJ2-2	TRBV29-1	CSVDSAASGSPGELFF
TRBJ2-3	TRBV7-3	CASSPMGDTQYF
TRBJ2-3	TRBV21-1	CASSKARVGHGTDTQYF
TRBJ1-2	TRBV14	CASSQESRAYYGYTF
TRBJ2-5	TRBV9	CASSVGSVQETQYF